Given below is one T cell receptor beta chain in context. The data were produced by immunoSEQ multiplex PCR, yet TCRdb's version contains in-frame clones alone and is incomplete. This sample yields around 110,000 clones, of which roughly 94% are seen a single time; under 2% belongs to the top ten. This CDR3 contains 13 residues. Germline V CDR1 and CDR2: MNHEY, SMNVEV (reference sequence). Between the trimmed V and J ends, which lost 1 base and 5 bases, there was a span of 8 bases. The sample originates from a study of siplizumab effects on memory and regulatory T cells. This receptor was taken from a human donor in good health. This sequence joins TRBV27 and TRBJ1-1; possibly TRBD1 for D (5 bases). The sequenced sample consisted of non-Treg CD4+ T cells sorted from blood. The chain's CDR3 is CASSLLGGTEAFF. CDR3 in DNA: TGTGCCAGCAGTTTATTGGGGGGGACTGAAGCTTTCTTT.